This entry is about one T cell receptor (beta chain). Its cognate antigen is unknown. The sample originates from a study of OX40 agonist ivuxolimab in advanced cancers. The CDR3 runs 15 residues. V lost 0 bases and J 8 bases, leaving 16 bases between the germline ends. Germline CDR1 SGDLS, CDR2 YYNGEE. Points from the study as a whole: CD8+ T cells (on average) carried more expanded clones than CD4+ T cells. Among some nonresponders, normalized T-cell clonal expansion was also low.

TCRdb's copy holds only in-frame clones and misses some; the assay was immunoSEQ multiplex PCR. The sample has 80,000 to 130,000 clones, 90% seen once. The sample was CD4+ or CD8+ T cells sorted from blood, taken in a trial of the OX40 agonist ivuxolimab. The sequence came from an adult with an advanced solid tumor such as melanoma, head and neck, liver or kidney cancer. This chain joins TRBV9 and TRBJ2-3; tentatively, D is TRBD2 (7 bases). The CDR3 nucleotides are TGTGCCAGCAGCGTAGACAGGGAGGGGTCCCCTACGCAGTATTTT. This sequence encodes CASSVDREGSPTQYF.